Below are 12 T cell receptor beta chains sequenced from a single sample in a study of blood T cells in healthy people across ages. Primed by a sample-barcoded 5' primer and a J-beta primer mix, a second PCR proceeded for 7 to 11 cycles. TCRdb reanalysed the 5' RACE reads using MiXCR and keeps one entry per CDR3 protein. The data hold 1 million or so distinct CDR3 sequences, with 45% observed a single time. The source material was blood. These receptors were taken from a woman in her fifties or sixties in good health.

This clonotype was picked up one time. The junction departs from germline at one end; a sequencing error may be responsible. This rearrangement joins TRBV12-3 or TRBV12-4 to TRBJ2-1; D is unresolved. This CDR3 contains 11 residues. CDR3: CASSLSTSQVF. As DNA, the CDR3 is TGTGCCAGCAGTTTAAGCACGTCGCAGGTCTTC.

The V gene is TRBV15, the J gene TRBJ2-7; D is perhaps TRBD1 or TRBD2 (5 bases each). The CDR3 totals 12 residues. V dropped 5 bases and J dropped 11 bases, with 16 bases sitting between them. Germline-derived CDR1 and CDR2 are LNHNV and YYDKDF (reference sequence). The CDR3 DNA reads TGTGCCACCAGCGGATCCGGGACCGAAAAGTACTTC. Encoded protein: CATSGSGTEKYF.

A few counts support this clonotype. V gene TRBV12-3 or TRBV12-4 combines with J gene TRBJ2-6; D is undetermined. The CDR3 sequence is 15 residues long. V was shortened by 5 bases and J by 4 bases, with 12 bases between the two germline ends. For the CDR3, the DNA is TGTGCCAGCAGTCCGAGTCTGGAGGGGGCCAACGTCCTGACTTTC. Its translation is CASSPSLEGANVLTF.

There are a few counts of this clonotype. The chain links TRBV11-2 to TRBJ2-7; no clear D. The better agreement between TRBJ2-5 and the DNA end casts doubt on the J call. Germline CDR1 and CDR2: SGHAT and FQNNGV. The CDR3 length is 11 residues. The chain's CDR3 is CASSSIGTQYF. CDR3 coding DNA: TGTGCCAGCAGCTCCATCGGGACCCAGTACTTC.

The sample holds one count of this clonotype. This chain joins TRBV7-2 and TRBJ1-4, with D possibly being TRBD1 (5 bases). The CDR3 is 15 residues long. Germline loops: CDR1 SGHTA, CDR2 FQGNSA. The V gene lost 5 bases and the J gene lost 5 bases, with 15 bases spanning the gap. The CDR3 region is CASSIQGLANEKLFF. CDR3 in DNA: TGTGCCAGCAGCATCCAGGGCTTGGCGAATGAAAAACTGTTTTTT.

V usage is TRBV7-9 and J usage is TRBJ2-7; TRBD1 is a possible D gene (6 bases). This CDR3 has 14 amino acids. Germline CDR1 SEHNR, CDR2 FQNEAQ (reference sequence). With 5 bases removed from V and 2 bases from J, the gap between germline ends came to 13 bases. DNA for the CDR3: TGTGCCAGCAGCGAAGACAGGTTTCCCTACGAGCAGTACTTC. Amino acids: CASSEDRFPYEQYF.

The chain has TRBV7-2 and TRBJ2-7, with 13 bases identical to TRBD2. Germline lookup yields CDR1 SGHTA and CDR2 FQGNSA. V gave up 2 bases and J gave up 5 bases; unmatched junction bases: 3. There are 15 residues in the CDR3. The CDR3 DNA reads TGTGCCAGCAGCTTAACCGGGACTAGCGGGAACGAGCAGTACTTC. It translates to CASSLTGTSGNEQYF.

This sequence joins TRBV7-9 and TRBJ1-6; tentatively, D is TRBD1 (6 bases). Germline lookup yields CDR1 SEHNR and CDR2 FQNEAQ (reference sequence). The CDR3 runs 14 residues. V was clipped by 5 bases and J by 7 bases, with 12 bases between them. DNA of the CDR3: TGTGCCAGCAGCCGGACAGCGGCCAATTCACCCCTCCACTTT. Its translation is CASSRTAANSPLHF.

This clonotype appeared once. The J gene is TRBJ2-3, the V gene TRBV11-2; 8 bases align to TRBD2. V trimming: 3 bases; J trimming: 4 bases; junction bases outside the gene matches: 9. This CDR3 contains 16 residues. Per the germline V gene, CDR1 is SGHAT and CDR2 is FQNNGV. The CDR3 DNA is TGTGCCAGCAGCTTGCGGAGCGGGAGTTCCTCAGATACGCAGTATTTT. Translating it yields CASSLRSGSSSDTQYF.

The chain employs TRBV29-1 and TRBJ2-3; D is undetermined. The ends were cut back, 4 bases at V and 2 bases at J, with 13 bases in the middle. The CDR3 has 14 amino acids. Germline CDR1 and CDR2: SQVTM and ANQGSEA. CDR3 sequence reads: CSVAGSRATDTQYF. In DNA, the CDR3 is TGCAGCGTTGCGGGCAGTCGGGCCACAGATACGCAGTATTTT.

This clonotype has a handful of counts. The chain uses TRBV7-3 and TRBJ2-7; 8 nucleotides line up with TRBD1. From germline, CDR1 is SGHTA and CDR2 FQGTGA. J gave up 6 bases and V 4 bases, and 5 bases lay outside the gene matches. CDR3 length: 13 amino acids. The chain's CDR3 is CASSYGQGTEQYF. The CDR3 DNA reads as TGTGCCAGCAGCTATGGACAGGGAACCGAGCAGTACTTC.

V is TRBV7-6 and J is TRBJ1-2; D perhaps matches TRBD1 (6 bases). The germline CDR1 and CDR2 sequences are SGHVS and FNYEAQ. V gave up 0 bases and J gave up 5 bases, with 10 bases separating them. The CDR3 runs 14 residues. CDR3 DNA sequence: TGTGCCAGCAGCTTAGCACAGGGTCCTTATGGCTACACCTTC. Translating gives CASSLAQGPYGYTF. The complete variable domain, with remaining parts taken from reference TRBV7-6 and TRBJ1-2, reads GAGVSQSPRYKVTKRGQDVALRCDPISGHVSLYWYRQALGQGPEFLTYFNYEAQQDKSGLPNDRFSAERPEGSISTLTIQRTEQRDSAMYRCASSLAQGPYGYTFGSGTRLTVV.